These 31 T cell receptor beta chains share one sample of origin, sequenced in a study of blood T cell repertoires in COVID-19. Produced via immunoSEQ multiplex PCR; TCRdb's table is partial and in-frame only. Of approximately 190,000 clones listed, 80% are singletons. Sequencing was done on a sample of peripheral blood. The receptors here all came from a man aged 55 to 70 with acute or convalescent COVID-19.

The chain recombines TRBV30 with TRBJ1-2; D may be TRBD1 (6 bases). From germline, CDR1 is GTSNPN and CDR2 SVGIG (reference sequence). The length of the CDR3 is 13 residues. The ends were cut back, 4 bases at V and 6 bases at J, with 15 bases in the middle. The CDR3 DNA is TGTGCCTGGACTCAGGCAGGGGTTGATGGCTACACCTTC. Protein: CAWTQAGVDGYTF.

This clone was observed a handful of times. CDR3 DNA sequence: TGTGCCGGACAGAGTTTCTATGGCTACACCTTC. It is translated as CAGQSFYGYTF. The V gene is TRBV30, the J gene TRBJ1-2, with D tentatively TRBD1 (6 bases). The CDR3 extends over 11 amino acids. Germline CDR1 is GTSNPN and CDR2 is SVGIG (reference sequence). V shed 8 bases and J shed 4 bases, with 11 bases lying between them.

The chain carries TRBV6-6 and TRBJ1-3, with a weak D call TRBD1 (5 bases). The CDR3 length is 15 residues. V was pared by 7 bases and J by 0 bases, with 13 bases between. Germline CDR1 reads MNHNY; CDR2 reads SVGAGI (reference sequence). The CDR3 sequence: CASNPDTNSGNTIYF. CDR3 bases: TGTGCCAGCAACCCGGACACTAACTCTGGAAACACCATATATTTT.

The CDR3 region is CASSPRTSGSSGANVLTF. The CDR3 coding sequence is TGTGCCAGCAGTCCCCGGACTAGCGGAAGCTCTGGGGCCAACGTCCTGACTTTC. The rearrangement links TRBV11-3 to TRBJ2-6, with TRBD2 matching over 10 bases. CDR3 length: 18 residues. Germline V CDR1 and CDR2: SGHNT, YENEEA. The V gene end was trimmed by 6 bases and the J gene end by 0 bases; junction bases not matched to a gene: 8.

In its sample, this clone was seen many times. The V gene is TRBV6-5, the J gene TRBJ2-1, with TRBD2 matching over 7 bases. V dropped 0 bases and J dropped 6; count of bases not matched to a gene: 8. Germline V gene lookup returns CDR1 MNHEY and CDR2 SVGAGI. The CDR3 consists of 16 residues. The CDR3 here is CASSYSLADNSNEQFF. In DNA, the CDR3 is TGTGCCAGCAGTTACTCCCTAGCGGACAACAGCAATGAGCAGTTCTTC.

The chain links TRBV7-9 to TRBJ2-7; 10 positions agree with TRBD1. This CDR3 contains 16 residues. Germline CDR1 reads SEHNR; CDR2 reads FQNEAQ (reference sequence). With V trimmed by 2 bases and J by 6 bases, 10 bases remained unmatched. CDR3 region: CASSLLGTGAIGEQYF. As DNA, the CDR3 is TGTGCCAGCAGCTTACTAGGGACAGGGGCGATCGGCGAGCAGTACTTC.

The rearrangement joins TRBV15 to TRBJ2-3; TRBD2 agrees at 12 bases. This CDR3 region has 15 residues. Looked up from germline, CDR1 is LNHNV and CDR2 is YYDKDF (reference sequence). Trimming took 8 bases from V and 5 from J; bases not matched to a gene: 8. The CDR3 is CATLSRTSGEDTQYF. CDR3 DNA sequence: TGTGCCACCCTAAGCAGGACTAGCGGGGAAGATACGCAGTATTTT.

This clone occurred a few times. The CDR3 DNA reads TGTGCCAGCAGCCCCCAGGGAGGGTCGGATAATTCACCCCTCCACTTT. This codes for CASSPQGGSDNSPLHF. The chain combines TRBV5-4 with TRBJ1-6; a weak D match, TRBD1 (5 bases). V was shortened by 4 bases and J by 5 bases, with 16 bases between the two germline ends. CDR1 and CDR2 from the germline V gene are SGHNT and YYREEE (reference sequence). The CDR3 runs to 16 residues.

This clone was seen once. The J gene is TRBJ1-1, the V gene TRBV3-1 (or the pseudogene TRBV3-2); no firm D call. The CDR3 runs to 12 residues. V lost 4 bases and J lost 11, with 14 bases in between. Germline CDR1 LGHDT, CDR2 YNNKEL (reference sequence). The CDR3 DNA sequence: TGTGCCAGCAGCCTAAACCCCGGTCGGGCTTTCTTT. Translated: CASSLNPGRAFF.

About this clone: A junction boundary mismatches the germline segment, possibly from a read error. The V and J genes are TRBV6-5 and TRBJ1-1; 7 bases match TRBD1. Germline CDR1 is MNHEY and CDR2 is SVGAGI. The CDR3 is 15 amino acids. CDR3 loop: CAGSYADTGATEAFF. CDR3 nucleotide sequence: TGTGCCGGCAGTTACGCAGACACAGGGGCCACTGAAGCTTTCTTT.

The chain combines TRBV7-9 with TRBJ1-5; D not resolved. Germline CDR1 SEHNR, CDR2 FQNEAQ (reference sequence). Trimming removed 8 bases from V and 0 bases from J, with 17 bases in between. The length of the CDR3 is 16 residues. CDR3 sequence (DNA): TGTGCCAGCGCCGCGGGCGGGGTCGATAGCAATCAGCCCCAGCATTTT. Its protein product is CASAAGGVDSNQPQHF.

Comments on this clone: Other DNA sequences from this sample encode an identical CDR3 as well. The chain recombines TRBV6-6 with TRBJ2-7, with a weak D call TRBD1 (5 bases). The CDR3 is 12 residues long. The germline V and J ends were trimmed by 5 bases and 3 bases, with 8 bases remaining between them. In germline, CDR1 is MNHNY, CDR2 SVGAGI (reference sequence). CDR3 sequence (DNA): TGTGCCAGCAGTACTCAGGGCTACGAGCAGTACTTC. Amino acids: CASSTQGYEQYF.

The chain employs TRBV7-2 and TRBJ1-2; TRBD1 is a possible D gene (6 bases). Between the trimmed V and J ends, which lost 3 bases and 8 bases, there was a span of 13 bases. The CDR3 is 13 residues long. Germline V CDR1 and CDR2: SGHTA, FQGNSA. CDR3 sequence: CASSFHRESGYTF. The DNA for the CDR3 is TGTGCCAGCAGCTTCCACAGGGAGAGCGGCTACACCTTC. Full variable domain (remainder filled in from reference TRBV7-2 and TRBJ1-2): GAGVSQSPSNKVTEKGKDVELRCDPISGHTALYWYRQSLGQGLEFLIYFQGNSAPDKSGLPSDRFSAERTGGSVSTLTIQRTQQEDSAVYLCASSFHRESGYTFGSGTRLTVV.

The rearrangement links TRBV29-1 to TRBJ1-1; TRBD1 matches at 10 bases. J gave up 8 bases and V 3 bases, and 9 bases lay outside the gene matches. The CDR3 sequence is 14 residues long. CDR1 and CDR2 from the germline V gene are SQVTM and ANQGSEA. This chain's CDR3 is CSVDGATGGREAFF. The CDR3 coding sequence is TGCAGCGTTGATGGCGCGACAGGGGGCCGGGAAGCTTTCTTT. The variable domain in full, with the rest retrieved from reference TRBV29-1 and TRBJ1-1, is SAVISQKPSRDICQRGTSLTIQCQVDSQVTMMFWYRQQPGQSLTLIATANQGSEATYESGFVIDKFPISRPNLTFSTLTVSNMSPEDSSIYLCSVDGATGGREAFFGQGTRLTVV.

The V call is TRBV25-1, the J call TRBJ1-5; tentative D call: TRBD1 (5 bases). The germline V gene encodes CDR1 MGHDK and CDR2 SYGVNS. The CDR3 length is 13 residues. V lost 4 bases, J lost 6 bases, and 10 bases lay in between. CDR3 in amino acids: CASSGGVGQPQHF. DNA of the CDR3: TGTGCCAGCAGTGGGGGGGTGGGTCAGCCCCAGCATTTT.

V gene TRBV2 combines with J gene TRBJ2-2; D is ambiguous. Germline-derived CDR1 and CDR2 are SNHLY and FYNNEI. V lost 6 bases and J lost 6, with 11 bases in between. CDR3 size: 13 residues. The chain's CDR3 is CASSRMSAGELFF. CDR3 DNA: TGTGCCAGCAGCCGCATGTCGGCCGGGGAGCTGTTTTTT.

The rearrangement joins TRBV6-2 or TRBV6-3 to TRBJ2-3; 11 bases agree with TRBD2. J was trimmed by 1 base and V by 6 bases; bases with no gene match: 12. Germline V lookup: CDR1 MNHEY, CDR2 SVGEGT. The CDR3 is 18 residues long. In DNA form, the CDR3 reads TGTGCCAGCAGCAACGGCCTAGCGGGGGGCCGCCGCACAGATACGCAGTATTTT. It codes for CASSNGLAGGRRTDTQYF.

This chain uses TRBV18 with TRBJ2-1; tentatively, D is TRBD1 (5 bases). V dropped 2 bases and J dropped 3 bases, with 11 bases sitting between them. The CDR3 loop spans 15 amino acids. The V gene's germline CDR1 is KGHSH and CDR2 LQKENI. The CDR3 reads CASSPKTDHYNEQFF. As DNA, the CDR3 is TGTGCCAGCTCACCAAAGACAGACCACTACAATGAGCAGTTCTTC.

This clone was seen only a few times. V usage is TRBV6-1 and J usage is TRBJ2-3; D uncertain. The germline gives CDR1 MNHNS, CDR2 SASEGT. Trimming left V 1 base short and J 4 bases short, with 6 bases between. The CDR3 is made up of 13 amino acids. In DNA, the CDR3 is TGTGCCAGCAGTGAAGTCGGAGCAGATACGCAGTATTTT. The encoded protein is CASSEVGADTQYF.

The chain is built from TRBV19 and TRBJ1-6; D uncertain. Germline V gives CDR1 LNHDA, CDR2 SQIVND (reference sequence). Trimming cost V 1 base and J 12 bases, with 13 bases left between them. This CDR3 is built from 14 residues. The CDR3 DNA sequence: TGTGCCAGTAGTATAGCCGGCGGCCTGGGACCCCTCCACTTT. Its translation: CASSIAGGLGPLHF. Filled out from reference TRBV19 and TRBJ1-6, the complete variable domain reads DGGITQSPKYLFRKEGQNVTLSCEQNLNHDAMYWYRQDPGQGLRLIYYSQIVNDFQKGDIAEGYSVSREKKESFPLTVTSAQKNPTAFYLCASSIAGGLGPLHFGNGTRLTVT.

This clone was counted only a few times. This CDR3 is CASSPGTSANEQFF. Written as DNA, the CDR3 is TGCGCCAGCAGCCCAGGGACTAGCGCCAATGAGCAGTTCTTC. The chain carries TRBV4-3 and TRBJ2-1; TRBD2 matches at 10 bases. The CDR3 spans 14 residues. J was trimmed by 6 bases and V by 4 bases; bases with no gene match: 3. The germline V gene encodes CDR1 LGHNA and CDR2 YSLEER.

CDR3 sequence reads: CATSDLGSGTYNEQFF. Written as DNA, the CDR3 is TGTGCCACCAGTGATTTGGGTAGCGGGACCTACAATGAGCAGTTCTTC. This sequence joins TRBV24-1 and TRBJ2-1; TRBD2 agrees at 8 bases. Germline values: CDR1 KGHDR, CDR2 SFDVKD. The V and J ends lost 0 bases and 2 bases, in that order; junction bases with no gene match: 2. The CDR3 sequence is 16 residues long.

The chain couples TRBV6-2 or TRBV6-3 to TRBJ2-3; 7 bases are shared with TRBD1. J gave up 4 bases and V 2 bases, and 9 bases lay outside the gene matches. Germline V CDR1 and CDR2: MNHEY, SVGEGT. The CDR3 spans 16 residues. The CDR3 coding sequence is TGTGCCAGCAGTTACCGGACAGGCGTGTACGCAGATACGCAGTATTTT. Amino acids: CASSYRTGVYADTQYF.

Only one count was recorded for this clone. The rearrangement uses TRBV9 and TRBJ1-2, with 7 bases lining up with TRBD1. This CDR3 region has 16 residues. Per germline, CDR1 SGDLS and CDR2 YYNGEE. Unmatched junction bases numbered 12, after V lost 3 bases and J lost 4 bases. The CDR3, as DNA: TGTGCCAGCAGCGCAATTACAGGGGACCTTCTCTATGGCTACACCTTC. Residues: CASSAITGDLLYGYTF.

The chain uses TRBV5-6 and TRBJ2-7; 7 bases line up with TRBD1. Germline loops: CDR1 SGHDT, CDR2 YYEEEE. V lost 4 bases to trimming and J lost 3 bases; unmatched junction nucleotides: 1. The CDR3 length is 12 residues. DNA for the CDR3: TGTGCCAGCAGCCGGGACAGCTACGAGCAGTACTTC. Its translation is CASSRDSYEQYF.

This chain joins TRBV7-9 and TRBJ2-5; 7 bases map to TRBD1. V was pared by 5 bases and J by 5 bases, with 5 bases of the junction left unmatched. The CDR3 covers 13 residues. CDR1 and CDR2 (germline): SEHNR, FQNEAQ (reference sequence). The CDR3 spells CASSRDRAETQYF. Written as DNA, the CDR3 is TGTGCCAGCAGCCGCGACAGGGCCGAGACCCAGTACTTC.

The chain recombines TRBV29-1 with TRBJ1-5; D gene ambiguous. Germline V lookup: CDR1 SQVTM, CDR2 ANQGSEA. Trimming cost V 5 bases and J 0 bases, with 5 bases left between them. The CDR3 is 12 amino acids. CDR3: CSVQSSNQPQHF. CDR3 coding DNA: TGCAGCGTTCAGTCTAGCAATCAGCCCCAGCATTTT.

This chain uses TRBV7-9 with TRBJ1-2, with a tentative D call TRBD1 (5 bases). CDR3 length: 14 residues. Trimming shortened V by 1 base and J by 4 bases, and 10 bases separated the two germline ends. The germline V gene has CDR1 SEHNR and CDR2 FQNEAQ (reference sequence). The CDR3 region is CASSLVGQTYGYTF. CDR3 coding DNA: TGTGCCAGCAGCTTAGTGGGGCAGACCTATGGCTACACCTTC.

In its sample, this clone was seen once. This rearrangement joins TRBV4-1 to TRBJ2-7; TRBD2 agrees at 12 bases. This CDR3 contains 15 residues. V shed 6 bases, J shed 0 bases, and the junction held 3 bases outside the gene matches. Germline CDR1 and CDR2: MGHRA and YSYEKL. The CDR3 nucleotides are TGCGCCAGCAGAGTGACTAGCGGGAGCTCCTACGAGCAGTACTTC. It yields the protein CASRVTSGSSYEQYF.

This chain joins TRBV2 and TRBJ2-2, with D tentatively TRBD2 (6 bases). CDR1 and CDR2 from the germline V gene are SNHLY and FYNNEI. The CDR3 consists of 15 residues. V lost 4 bases to trimming and J lost 7 bases, with 16 bases between them. CDR3 in DNA: TGTGCCAGCAGTGCACAAGGCAGAGCGGGCGGGGAGCTGTTTTTT. It is translated as CASSAQGRAGGELFF.

The chain combines TRBV7-3 with TRBJ2-3; TRBD2 aligns across 11 bases. Germline CDR1 is SGHTA and CDR2 is FQGTGA. V dropped 2 bases and J dropped 1; count of bases not matched to a gene: 11. The CDR3 covers 19 residues. The CDR3 nucleotides read TGTGCCAGCAGCTTAGGCCTAGCGGGGGGCCTAGGTGGCACAGATACGCAGTATTTT. Protein product: CASSLGLAGGLGGTDTQYF.